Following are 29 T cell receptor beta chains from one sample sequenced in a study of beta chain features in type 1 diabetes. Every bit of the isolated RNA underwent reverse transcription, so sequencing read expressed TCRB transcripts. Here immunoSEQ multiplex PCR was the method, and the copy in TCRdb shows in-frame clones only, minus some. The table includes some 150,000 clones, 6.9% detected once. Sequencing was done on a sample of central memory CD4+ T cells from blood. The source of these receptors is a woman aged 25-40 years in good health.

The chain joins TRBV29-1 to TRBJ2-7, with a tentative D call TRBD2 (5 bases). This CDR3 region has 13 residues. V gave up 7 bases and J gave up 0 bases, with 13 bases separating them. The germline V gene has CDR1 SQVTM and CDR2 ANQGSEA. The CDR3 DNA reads TGCAGCGCCACCGGGATGAGCTCCTACGAGCAGTACTTC. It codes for CSATGMSSYEQYF.

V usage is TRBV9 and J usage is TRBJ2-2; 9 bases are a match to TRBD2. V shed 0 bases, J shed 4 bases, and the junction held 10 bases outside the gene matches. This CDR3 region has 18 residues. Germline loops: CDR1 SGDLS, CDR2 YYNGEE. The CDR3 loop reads CASSVAVSGRTVTGELFF. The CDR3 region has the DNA TGTGCCAGCAGCGTAGCGGTTAGCGGGAGAACGGTCACCGGGGAGCTGTTTTTT.

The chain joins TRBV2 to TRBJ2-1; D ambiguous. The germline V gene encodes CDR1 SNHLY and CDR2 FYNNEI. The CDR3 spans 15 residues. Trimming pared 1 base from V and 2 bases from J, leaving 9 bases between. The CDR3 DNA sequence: TGTGCCAGCAGTGAAGACTACCAGACCTACAATGAGCAGTTCTTC. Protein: CASSEDYQTYNEQFF.

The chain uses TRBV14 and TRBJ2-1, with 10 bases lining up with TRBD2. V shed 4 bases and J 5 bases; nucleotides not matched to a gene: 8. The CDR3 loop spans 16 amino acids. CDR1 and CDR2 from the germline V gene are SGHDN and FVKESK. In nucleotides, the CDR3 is TGTGCCAGCAGCCCTAGCCGGCTAGCGGGGGACAATGAGCAGTTCTTC. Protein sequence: CASSPSRLAGDNEQFF.

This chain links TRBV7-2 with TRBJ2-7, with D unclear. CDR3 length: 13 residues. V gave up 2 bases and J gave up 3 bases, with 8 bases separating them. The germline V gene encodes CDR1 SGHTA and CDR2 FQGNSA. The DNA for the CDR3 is TGTGCCAGCAGCTTATACCAGCGCTACGAGCAGTACTTC. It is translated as CASSLYQRYEQYF.

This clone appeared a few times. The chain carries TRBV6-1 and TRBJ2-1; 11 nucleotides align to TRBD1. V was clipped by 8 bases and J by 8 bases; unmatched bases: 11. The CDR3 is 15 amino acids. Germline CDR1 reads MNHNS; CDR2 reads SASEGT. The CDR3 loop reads CASGARTGGIDEQFF. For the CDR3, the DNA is TGTGCCAGCGGGGCGCGGACAGGGGGCATCGATGAGCAGTTCTTC.

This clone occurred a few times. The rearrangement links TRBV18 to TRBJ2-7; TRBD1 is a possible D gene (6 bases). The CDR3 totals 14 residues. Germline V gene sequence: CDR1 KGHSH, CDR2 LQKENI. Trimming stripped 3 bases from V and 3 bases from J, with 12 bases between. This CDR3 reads CASSPVQGVYEQYF. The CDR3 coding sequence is TGTGCCAGCTCACCTGTACAGGGTGTCTACGAGCAGTACTTC.

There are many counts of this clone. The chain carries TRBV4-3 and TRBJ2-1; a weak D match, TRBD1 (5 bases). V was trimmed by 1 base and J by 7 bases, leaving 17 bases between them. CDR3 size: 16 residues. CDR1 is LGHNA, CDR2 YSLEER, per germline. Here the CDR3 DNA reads TGCGCCAGCAGCCAAGGGATGGGCAGGGCAGGGAATGAGCAGTTCTTC. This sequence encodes CASSQGMGRAGNEQFF.

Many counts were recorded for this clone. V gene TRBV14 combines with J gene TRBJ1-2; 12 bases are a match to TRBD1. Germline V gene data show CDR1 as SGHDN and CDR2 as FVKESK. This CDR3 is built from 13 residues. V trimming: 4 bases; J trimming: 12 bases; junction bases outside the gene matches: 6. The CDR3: CASSRPGQGAHTF. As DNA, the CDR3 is TGTGCCAGCAGCCGTCCGGGACAGGGGGCCCACACCTTC.

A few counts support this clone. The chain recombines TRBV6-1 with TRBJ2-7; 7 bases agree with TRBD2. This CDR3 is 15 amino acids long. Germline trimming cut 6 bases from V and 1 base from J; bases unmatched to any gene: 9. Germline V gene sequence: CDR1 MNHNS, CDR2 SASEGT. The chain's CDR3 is CASRAGLKESYEQYF. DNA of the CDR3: TGTGCCAGCAGAGCGGGACTGAAAGAATCCTACGAGCAGTACTTC.

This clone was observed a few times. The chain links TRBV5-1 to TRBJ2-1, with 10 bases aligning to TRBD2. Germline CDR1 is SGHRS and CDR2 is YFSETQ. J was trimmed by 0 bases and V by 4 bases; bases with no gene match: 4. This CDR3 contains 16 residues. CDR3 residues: CASSPTSGSSYNEQFF. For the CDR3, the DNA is TGCGCCAGCAGCCCGACTAGCGGGTCCTCCTACAATGAGCAGTTCTTC.

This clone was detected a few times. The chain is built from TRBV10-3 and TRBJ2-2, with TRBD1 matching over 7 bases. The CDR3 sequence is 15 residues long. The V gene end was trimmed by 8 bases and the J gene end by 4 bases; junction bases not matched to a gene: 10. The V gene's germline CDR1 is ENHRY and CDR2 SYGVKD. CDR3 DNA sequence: TGTGCCATCGAAAAGACAGGGTTGGGCACCGGGGAGCTGTTTTTT. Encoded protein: CAIEKTGLGTGELFF.

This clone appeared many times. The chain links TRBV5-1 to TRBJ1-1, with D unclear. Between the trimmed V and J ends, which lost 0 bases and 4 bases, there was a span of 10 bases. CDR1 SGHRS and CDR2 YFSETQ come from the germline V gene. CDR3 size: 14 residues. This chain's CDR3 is CASSLADGGTEAFF. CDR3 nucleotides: TGCGCCAGCAGCTTGGCCGACGGAGGCACTGAAGCTTTCTTT.

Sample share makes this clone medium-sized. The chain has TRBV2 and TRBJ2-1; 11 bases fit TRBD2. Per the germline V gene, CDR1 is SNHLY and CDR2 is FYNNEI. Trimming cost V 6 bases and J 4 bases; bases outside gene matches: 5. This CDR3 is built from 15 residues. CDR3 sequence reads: CASRVGTSGYNEQFF. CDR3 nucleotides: TGTGCCAGCAGGGTGGGGACTAGCGGATACAATGAGCAGTTCTTC.

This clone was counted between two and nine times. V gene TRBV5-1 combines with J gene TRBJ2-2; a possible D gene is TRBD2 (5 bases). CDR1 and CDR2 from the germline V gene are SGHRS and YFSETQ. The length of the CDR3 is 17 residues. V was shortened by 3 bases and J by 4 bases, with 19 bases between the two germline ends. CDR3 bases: TGCGCCAGCAGCTCCTCAGCTGGGCTAGCTACCACCGGGGAGCTGTTTTTT. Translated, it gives CASSSSAGLATTGELFF.

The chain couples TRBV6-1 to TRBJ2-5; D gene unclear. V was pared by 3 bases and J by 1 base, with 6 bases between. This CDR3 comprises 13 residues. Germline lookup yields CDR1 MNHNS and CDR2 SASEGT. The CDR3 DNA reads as TGTGCCAGCAGTGAGAACAGCCAAGAGACCCAGTACTTC. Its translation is CASSENSQETQYF.

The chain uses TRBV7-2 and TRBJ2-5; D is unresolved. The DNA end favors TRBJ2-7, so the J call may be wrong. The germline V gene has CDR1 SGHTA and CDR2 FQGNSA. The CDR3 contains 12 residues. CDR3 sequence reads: CASSFSSYEQYF. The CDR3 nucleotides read TGTGCCAGCAGCTTTAGCTCCTACGAGCAGTACTTC.

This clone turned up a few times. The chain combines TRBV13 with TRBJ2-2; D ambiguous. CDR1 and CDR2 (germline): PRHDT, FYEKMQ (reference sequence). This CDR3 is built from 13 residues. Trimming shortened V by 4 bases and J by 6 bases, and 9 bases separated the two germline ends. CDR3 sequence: CASSSPRAGELFF. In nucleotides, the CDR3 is TGTGCCAGCAGCTCCCCGCGCGCCGGGGAGCTGTTTTTT.

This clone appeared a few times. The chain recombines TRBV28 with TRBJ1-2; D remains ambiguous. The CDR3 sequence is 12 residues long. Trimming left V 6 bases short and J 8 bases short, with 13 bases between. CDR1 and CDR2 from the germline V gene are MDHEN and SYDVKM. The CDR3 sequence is CASSHFVRGYTF. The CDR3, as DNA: TGTGCCAGCAGCCATTTCGTTCGGGGCTACACCTTC.

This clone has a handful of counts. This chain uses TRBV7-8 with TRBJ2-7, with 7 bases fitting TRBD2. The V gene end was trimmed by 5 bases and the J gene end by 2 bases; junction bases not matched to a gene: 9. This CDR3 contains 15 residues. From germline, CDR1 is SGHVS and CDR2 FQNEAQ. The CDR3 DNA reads TGTGCCAGCAGCGATAGACGTCTAGCGGCCTACGAGCAGTACTTC. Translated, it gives CASSDRRLAAYEQYF.

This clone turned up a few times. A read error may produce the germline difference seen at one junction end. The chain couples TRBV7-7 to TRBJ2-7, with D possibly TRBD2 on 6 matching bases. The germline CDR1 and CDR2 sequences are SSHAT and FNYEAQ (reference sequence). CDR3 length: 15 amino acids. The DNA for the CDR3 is TGTGCTAGCAGCTTAGCCCCGGGGGTTGACTACGAGCAGTACTTC. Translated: CASSLAPGVDYEQYF.

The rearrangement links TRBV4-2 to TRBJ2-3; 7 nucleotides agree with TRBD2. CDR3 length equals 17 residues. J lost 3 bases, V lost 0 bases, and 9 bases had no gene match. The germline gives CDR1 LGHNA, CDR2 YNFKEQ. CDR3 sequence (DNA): TGTGCCAGCAGCCAAGATCGTAGCGGGTTGGTAACAGATACGCAGTATTTT. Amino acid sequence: CASSQDRSGLVTDTQYF.

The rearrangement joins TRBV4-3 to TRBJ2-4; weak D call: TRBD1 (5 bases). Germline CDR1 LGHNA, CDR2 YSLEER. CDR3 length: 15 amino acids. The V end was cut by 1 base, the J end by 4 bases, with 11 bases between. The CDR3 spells CASSQALQEKNIQYF. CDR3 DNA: TGCGCCAGCAGCCAAGCATTACAGGAGAAAAACATTCAGTACTTC.

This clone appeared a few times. In DNA, the CDR3 is TGCGCCAGCAGCCAAGCTCTCGCAGCGGGAGGAAAAAATGAGCAGTTCTTC. Its protein product is CASSQALAAGGKNEQFF. This chain uses TRBV4-3 with TRBJ2-1; 9 nucleotides agree with TRBD2. The germline gives CDR1 LGHNA, CDR2 YSLEER. This CDR3 is 17 amino acids long. V gave up 1 base and J gave up 7 bases; unmatched junction bases: 11.

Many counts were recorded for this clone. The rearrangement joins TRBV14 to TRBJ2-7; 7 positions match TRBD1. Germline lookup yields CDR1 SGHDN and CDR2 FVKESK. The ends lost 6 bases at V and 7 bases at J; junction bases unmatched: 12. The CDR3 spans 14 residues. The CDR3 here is CASSPRTGVLEQYF. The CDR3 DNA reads TGTGCCAGCAGTCCGAGGACAGGTGTGCTAGAGCAGTACTTC.

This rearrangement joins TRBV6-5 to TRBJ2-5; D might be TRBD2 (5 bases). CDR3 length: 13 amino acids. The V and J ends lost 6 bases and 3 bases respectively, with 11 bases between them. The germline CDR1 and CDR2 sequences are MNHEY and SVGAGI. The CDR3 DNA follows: TGTGCCAGCAGAAAATTCGGGGAAGAGACCCAGTACTTC. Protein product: CASRKFGEETQYF.

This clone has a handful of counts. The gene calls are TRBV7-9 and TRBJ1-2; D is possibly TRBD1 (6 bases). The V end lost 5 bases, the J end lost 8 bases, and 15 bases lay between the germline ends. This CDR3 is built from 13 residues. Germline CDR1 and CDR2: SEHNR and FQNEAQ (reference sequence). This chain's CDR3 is CASSPGQSQGYTF. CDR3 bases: TGTGCCAGCAGCCCAGGACAGTCTCAGGGCTACACCTTC.

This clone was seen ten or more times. This CDR3 reads CSVEDLQGYEQYF. The CDR3 region has the DNA TGCAGCGTTGAAGATCTACAGGGCTACGAGCAGTACTTC. The chain uses TRBV29-1 and TRBJ2-7; possibly TRBD1 for D (6 bases). This CDR3 region has 13 residues. Deletions cut 0 bases from V and 3 bases from J, with 9 bases between. The germline gives CDR1 SQVTM, CDR2 ANQGSEA.

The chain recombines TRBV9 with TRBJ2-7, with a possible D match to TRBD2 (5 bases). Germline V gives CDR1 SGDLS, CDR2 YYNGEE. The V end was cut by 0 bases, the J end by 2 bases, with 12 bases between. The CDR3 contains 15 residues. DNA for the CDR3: TGTGCCAGCAGCGTAGAGTCTAGCCCGGCCTACGAGCAGTACTTC. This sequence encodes CASSVESSPAYEQYF.